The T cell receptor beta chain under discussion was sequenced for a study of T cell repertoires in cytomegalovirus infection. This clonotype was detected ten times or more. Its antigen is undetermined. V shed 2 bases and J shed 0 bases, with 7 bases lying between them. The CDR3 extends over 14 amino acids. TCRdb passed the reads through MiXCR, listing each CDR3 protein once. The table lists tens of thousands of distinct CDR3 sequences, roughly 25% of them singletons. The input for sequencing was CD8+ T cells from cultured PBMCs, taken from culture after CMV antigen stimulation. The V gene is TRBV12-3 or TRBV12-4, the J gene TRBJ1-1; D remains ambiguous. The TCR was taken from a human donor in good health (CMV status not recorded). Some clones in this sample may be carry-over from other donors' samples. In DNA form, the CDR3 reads TGTGCCAGCAGTTTAACCCAGATGAACACTGAAGCTTTCTTT. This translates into CASSLTQMNTEAFF.